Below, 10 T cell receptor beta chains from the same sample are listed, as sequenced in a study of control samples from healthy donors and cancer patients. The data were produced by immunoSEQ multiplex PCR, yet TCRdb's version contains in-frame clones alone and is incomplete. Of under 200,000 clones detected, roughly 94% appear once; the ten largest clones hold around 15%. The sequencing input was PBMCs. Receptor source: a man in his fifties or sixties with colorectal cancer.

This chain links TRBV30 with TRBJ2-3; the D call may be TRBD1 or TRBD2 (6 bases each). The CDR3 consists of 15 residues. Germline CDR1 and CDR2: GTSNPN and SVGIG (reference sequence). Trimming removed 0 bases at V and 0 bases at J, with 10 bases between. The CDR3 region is CAWSVGGLSTDTQYF. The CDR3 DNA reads TGTGCCTGGAGTGTAGGGGGGTTAAGCACAGATACGCAGTATTTT.

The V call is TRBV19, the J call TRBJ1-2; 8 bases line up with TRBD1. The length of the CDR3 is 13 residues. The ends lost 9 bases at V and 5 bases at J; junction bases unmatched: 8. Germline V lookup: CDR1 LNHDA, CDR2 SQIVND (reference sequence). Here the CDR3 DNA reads TGTGCCAGCTGGACAGGGATTGGGTATGGCTACACCTTC. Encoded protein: CASWTGIGYGYTF.

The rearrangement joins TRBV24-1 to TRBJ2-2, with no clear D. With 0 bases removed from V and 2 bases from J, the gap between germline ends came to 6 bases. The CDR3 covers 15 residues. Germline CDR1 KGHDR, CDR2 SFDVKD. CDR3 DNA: TGTGCCACCAGTGATTTGGGGCCAAACACCGGGGAGCTGTTTTTT. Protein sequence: CATSDLGPNTGELFF.

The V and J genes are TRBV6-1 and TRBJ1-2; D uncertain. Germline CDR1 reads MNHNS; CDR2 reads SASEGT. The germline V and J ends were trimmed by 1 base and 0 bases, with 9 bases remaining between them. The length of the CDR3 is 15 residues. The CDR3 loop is CASSEGLGSNYGYTF. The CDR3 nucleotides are TGTGCCAGCAGTGAAGGGTTGGGATCTAACTATGGCTACACCTTC.

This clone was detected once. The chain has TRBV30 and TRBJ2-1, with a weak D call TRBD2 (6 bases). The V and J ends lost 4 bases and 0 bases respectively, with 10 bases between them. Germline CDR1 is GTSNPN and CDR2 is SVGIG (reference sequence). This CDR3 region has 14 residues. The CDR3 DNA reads TGTGCCTGGAATCTAGCGCCCTCCTACAATGAGCAGTTCTTC. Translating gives CAWNLAPSYNEQFF.

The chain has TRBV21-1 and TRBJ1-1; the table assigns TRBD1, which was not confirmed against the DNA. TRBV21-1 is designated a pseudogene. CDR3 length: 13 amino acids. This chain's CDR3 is CARGVQTNTEAFF. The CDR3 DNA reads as TGTGCCAGAGGGGTACAGACGAACACTGAAGCTTTCTTT.

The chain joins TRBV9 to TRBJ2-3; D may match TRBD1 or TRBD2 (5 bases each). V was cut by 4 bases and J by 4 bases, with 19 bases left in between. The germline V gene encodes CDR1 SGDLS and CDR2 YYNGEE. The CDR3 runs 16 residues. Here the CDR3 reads CASSKRTSGSSDTQYF. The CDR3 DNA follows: TGTGCCAGCAGCAAACGGACCTCAGGGAGCTCAGATACGCAGTATTTT.

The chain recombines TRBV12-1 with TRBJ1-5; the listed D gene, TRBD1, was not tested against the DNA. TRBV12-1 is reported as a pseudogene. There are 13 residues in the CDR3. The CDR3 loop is CASQRQGNQPQHF. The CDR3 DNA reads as TGTGCCAGCCAAAGACAGGGCAATCAGCCCCAGCATTTT.

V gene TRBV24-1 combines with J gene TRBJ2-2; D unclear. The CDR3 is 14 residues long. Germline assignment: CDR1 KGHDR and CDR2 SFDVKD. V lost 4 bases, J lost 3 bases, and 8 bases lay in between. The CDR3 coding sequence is TGTGCCACCAGTGAATCGGGTTACACCGGGGAGCTGTTTTTT. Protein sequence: CATSESGYTGELFF.

CDR3 in DNA: TGTGCCAGCAGTGAAGCTGGTGGGGGGCTAGGAAACACCATATATTTT. Its translation: CASSEAGGGLGNTIYF. The genes are TRBV2 and TRBJ1-3, with D tentatively TRBD1 (6 bases). The CDR3 has 16 amino acids. Germline CDR1 and CDR2: SNHLY and FYNNEI. With 0 bases removed from V and 4 bases from J, the gap between germline ends came to 13 bases.